What follows are 12 T cell receptor beta chains derived from one specimen sequenced in a study of blood T cell repertoires in COVID-19. Sequenced by immunoSEQ multiplex PCR; TCRdb stores in-frame clones only, minus some. The sample includes tens of thousands of clones, 89% of them seen just once. Sequencing was performed on peripheral blood. These receptors were collected from a man aged 60 to 69 with acute or convalescent COVID-19.

This chain joins TRBV5-6 and TRBJ1-1; D is uncertain. The CDR3 consists of 14 residues. The germline CDR1 and CDR2 sequences are SGHDT and YYEEEE. V lost 1 base to trimming and J lost 2 bases, with 9 bases between them. CDR3 residues: CASSLRGGNTEAFF. The DNA of the CDR3 is TGTGCCAGCAGCTTGCGGGGAGGTAACACTGAAGCTTTCTTT.

The chain recombines TRBV24-1 with TRBJ2-2; 12 bases line up with TRBD1. The CDR3 covers 17 residues. The V gene's germline CDR1 is KGHDR and CDR2 SFDVKD. After removal of 4 bases from V and 6 bases from J, the junction contained 8 bases not matched to a gene. Here the CDR3 DNA reads TGTGCCACCAGTGACCCGGGACAGGGGGCTTTCGCCGGGGAGCTGTTTTTT. It specifies CATSDPGQGAFAGELFF.

The chain has TRBV19 and TRBJ2-1, with 7 bases aligning to TRBD1. The CDR3 covers 12 residues. Germline trimming cut 6 bases from V and 13 bases from J; bases unmatched to any gene: 9. Germline V gene data show CDR1 as LNHDA and CDR2 as SQIVND (reference sequence). The CDR3 DNA sequence: TGTGCCAGTAGCCCGACAGGGCAGGGACAGTTCTTC. It is translated as CASSPTGQGQFF.

The chain is built from TRBV10-3 and TRBJ2-2, with 7 bases matching TRBD1. The germline V gene has CDR1 ENHRY and CDR2 SYGVKD. V trimming: 8 bases; J trimming: 6 bases; junction bases outside the gene matches: 9. There are 14 residues in the CDR3. The CDR3 spells CAISLGQYPGELFF. In DNA form, the CDR3 reads TGTGCCATCTCTCTGGGACAGTACCCCGGGGAGCTGTTTTTT.

This clone came up once. The V and J genes are TRBV9 and TRBJ2-2; D perhaps matches TRBD1 (7 bases). Germline CDR1 is SGDLS and CDR2 is YYNGEE. The CDR3 extends over 15 amino acids. V was trimmed by 4 bases and J by 2 bases, leaving 12 bases between them. The CDR3 reads CASSIQGGNTGELFF. DNA for the CDR3: TGTGCCAGCAGCATTCAGGGGGGAAACACCGGGGAGCTGTTTTTT.

This clone has a single count. The V gene is TRBV2, the J gene TRBJ1-2; 11 bases match TRBD1. Per germline, CDR1 SNHLY and CDR2 FYNNEI. The J segment lost 3 bases and the V segment lost 4 bases, leaving 4 bases of the junction unmatched. CDR3 length: 15 residues. The CDR3 here is CASSAGQGGHYGYTF. The CDR3 coding sequence is TGTGCCAGCAGTGCGGGACAGGGGGGTCACTATGGCTACACCTTC.

The chain combines TRBV11-2 with TRBJ1-5; D possibly corresponds to TRBD1 (5 bases). The CDR3 contains 14 residues. The V and J ends lost 5 bases and 5 bases respectively, with 13 bases between them. Per the germline V gene, CDR1 is SGHAT and CDR2 is FQNNGV. As DNA, the CDR3 is TGTGCCAGCAGCGGCCGGGGGGACTATCAGCCCCAGCATTTT. It codes for CASSGRGDYQPQHF.

The chain recombines TRBV5-1 with TRBJ1-4; D possibly corresponds to TRBD1 (6 bases). Germline CDR1 reads SGHRS; CDR2 reads YFSETQ. This CDR3 has 16 residues. V was pared by 4 bases and J by 0 bases, with 13 bases between. CDR3 nucleotide sequence: TGCGCCAGCAGCATAACAGGGAGCGCAACTAATGAAAAACTGTTTTTT. Protein product: CASSITGSATNEKLFF.

In its sample, this clone was seen a few times. This chain joins TRBV12-3 or TRBV12-4 and TRBJ2-3; D is unresolved. The CDR3 totals 12 residues. The ends were cut back, 3 bases at V and 4 bases at J, with 5 bases in the middle. CDR3 DNA sequence: TGTGCCAGCAGTTTTTCCGCAGATACGCAGTATTTT. Translated: CASSFSADTQYF.

The V and J genes are TRBV4-2 and TRBJ1-4, with 7 bases that match TRBD1. Germline CDR1 and CDR2: LGHNA and YNFKEQ. V trimming: 4 bases; J trimming: 5 bases; junction bases outside the gene matches: 7. The CDR3 length is 15 residues. CDR3 residues: CASSPRQGQNEKLFF. The CDR3, as DNA: TGTGCCAGCAGCCCCCGACAGGGACAGAATGAAAAACTGTTTTTT.

J is TRBJ1-1 and V is TRBV3-1 (or the pseudogene TRBV3-2); 7 bases line up with TRBD1. V lost 4 bases to trimming and J lost 2 bases; unmatched junction nucleotides: 4. This CDR3 has 14 residues. Germline CDR1 and CDR2: LGHDT and YNNKEL (reference sequence). The CDR3 DNA sequence: TGTGCCAGCAGCCGGGGACAGACTAACACTGAAGCTTTCTTT. The encoded protein is CASSRGQTNTEAFF.

This chain links TRBV10-3 with TRBJ2-7, with 14 bases lining up with TRBD2. With 6 bases clipped from V and 6 bases from J, the junction kept 10 bases outside the gene matches. CDR1 and CDR2 from the germline V gene are ENHRY and SYGVKD. The length of the CDR3 is 16 residues. CDR3: CAISEPGLAGEGEQYF. CDR3 coding DNA: TGTGCCATCAGCGAACCGGGACTAGCGGGGGAAGGCGAGCAGTACTTC.